This T cell receptor (beta chain) was documented in a study of blood T cell repertoires in COVID-19. Study-level background: T cells, B-cell-depleted T cells, or PBMCs provided the cDNA or gDNA that served as material.

Using immunoSEQ multiplex PCR, the repertoire was profiled, and TCRdb retains in-frame clones only, with some absent. The sample shows approximately 300,000 clones, about nine tenths of them seen only once. This CDR3 is built from 14 residues. V was shortened by 3 bases and J by 3 bases, with 9 bases between the two germline ends. Germline CDR1 and CDR2: KGHSH and LQKENI. Categorization into cohorts depended on clinical history that participants reported. The TCR comes from a man between 60 and 70 years old who had recovered from COVID-19. The sample was PBMCs or T cells enriched from blood (not recorded which). This chain links TRBV18 with TRBJ1-5, with TRBD1 as a possible D gene (6 bases). The CDR3 DNA is TGTGCCAGCTCACCGAACAGGGACAATCAGCCCCAGCATTTT. It specifies CASSPNRDNQPQHF.